These 28 T cell receptor beta chains were all obtained from the same sample, sequenced in a study of T cell changes during pregnancy in multiple sclerosis. Profiled with immunoSEQ multiplex PCR; TCRdb holds only in-frame clones, not every one. This table has about 45,000 clones, around 90% appearing once. Material: CD4+ T cells from peripheral blood mononuclear cells, obtained in the first trimester of pregnancy. The receptors were sampled from a female donor with multiple sclerosis, enrolled in a pregnancy study.

The genes are TRBV18 and TRBJ1-2; D is unresolved. V dropped 3 bases and J dropped 2 bases, with 10 bases sitting between them. This CDR3 has 14 amino acids. Germline-derived CDR1 and CDR2 are KGHSH and LQKENI. The CDR3 sequence is CASSPVAVNYGYTF. The CDR3 DNA sequence: TGTGCCAGCTCACCGGTCGCGGTAAACTATGGCTACACCTTC.

The J gene is TRBJ2-7, the V gene TRBV7-9; TRBD2 matches 8 bases. Germline V gives CDR1 SEHNR, CDR2 FQNEAQ (reference sequence). The CDR3 is 14 amino acids. V lost 4 bases to trimming and J lost 5 bases; unmatched junction nucleotides: 7. For the CDR3, the DNA is TGTGCCAGCAGCTCCTTAGCGGGAACCGACGAGCAGTACTTC. Translating gives CASSSLAGTDEQYF.

The rearrangement uses TRBV6-1 and TRBJ2-2; TRBD1 aligns across 7 bases. Germline values: CDR1 MNHNS, CDR2 SASEGT. This CDR3 is 15 amino acids long. The V segment lost 4 bases and the J segment 7 bases; nucleotides outside the gene matches: 9. CDR3 nucleotide sequence: TGTGCCAGCAGTGTGACCCAGGGGGTCGGCGGGGAGCTGTTTTTT. It specifies CASSVTQGVGGELFF.

The rearrangement uses TRBV15 and TRBJ2-3, with D uncertain. Trimming removed 1 base at V and 0 bases at J, with 11 bases between. Germline CDR1 reads LNHNV; CDR2 reads YYDKDF (reference sequence). There are 16 residues in the CDR3. The CDR3 spells CATSRGLTRSTDTQYF. The DNA for the CDR3 is TGTGCCACCAGCAGAGGTCTCACTCGGAGCACAGATACGCAGTATTTT.

The rearrangement links TRBV19 to TRBJ2-2; 10 bases are shared with TRBD2. The ends lost 2 bases at V and 3 bases at J; junction bases unmatched: 3. This CDR3 spans 16 amino acids. Germline loops: CDR1 LNHDA, CDR2 SQIVND (reference sequence). Written as DNA, the CDR3 is TGTGCCAGTAGTATACTAGCGGGAGCGTACACCGGGGAGCTGTTTTTT. Its protein product is CASSILAGAYTGELFF.

The chain is built from TRBV11-2 and TRBJ2-1, with 10 nucleotides matching TRBD2. The CDR3 contains 16 residues. Germline CDR1 and CDR2: SGHAT and FQNNGV. Trimming took 3 bases from V and 5 from J; bases not matched to a gene: 7. The CDR3 here is CASSLRTSGWDNEQFF. Here the CDR3 DNA reads TGTGCCAGCAGCTTGAGGACTAGCGGATGGGACAATGAGCAGTTCTTC.

The chain joins TRBV5-1 to TRBJ2-5; TRBD2 agrees at 16 bases. The CDR3 runs to 17 residues. Germline loops: CDR1 SGHRS, CDR2 YFSETQ. The V gene end was trimmed by 3 bases and the J gene end by 3 bases; junction bases not matched to a gene: 5. The DNA of the CDR3 is TGCGCCAGCAGCTACTCCGGGACTAGCGGGAGGGAAGAGACCCAGTACTTC. The encoded protein is CASSYSGTSGREETQYF.

This chain joins TRBV6-5 and TRBJ1-2; tentatively, D is TRBD1 (5 bases). V dropped 7 bases and J dropped 2 bases, with 11 bases sitting between them. Germline V CDR1 and CDR2: MNHEY, SVGAGI. The CDR3 has 13 amino acids. This chain's CDR3 is CASKLAGNYGYTF. CDR3 sequence (DNA): TGTGCCAGCAAACTAGCAGGGAACTATGGCTACACCTTC.

DNA for the CDR3: TGTGCCAGCACCCCCTTACCAGCGAACACCGGGGAGCTGTTTTTT. As protein: CASTPLPANTGELFF. V is TRBV7-2 and J is TRBJ2-2; D is undetermined. The V gene's germline CDR1 is SGHTA and CDR2 FQGNSA. The length of the CDR3 is 15 residues. Trimming cost V 7 bases and J 0 bases, with 12 bases left between them.

The chain recombines TRBV27 with TRBJ1-1; 7 nucleotides match TRBD1. This CDR3 comprises 14 residues. Germline CDR1 is MNHEY and CDR2 is SMNVEV (reference sequence). After removal of 5 bases from V and 6 bases from J, the junction contained 9 bases not matched to a gene. The CDR3 DNA reads TGTGCCAGCAGTCCGAGGACAGGCCGCGCTGAAGCTTTCTTT. Translation: CASSPRTGRAEAFF.

The chain combines TRBV2 with TRBJ1-1; D is perhaps TRBD1 (5 bases). Germline CDR1 SNHLY, CDR2 FYNNEI. V was pared by 6 bases and J by 8 bases, with 13 bases between. This CDR3 spans 12 amino acids. The CDR3, as DNA: TGTGCCAGCAGGGACAATAGGGGAGAAGCTTTCTTT. Protein product: CASRDNRGEAFF.

The J gene is TRBJ2-3, the V gene TRBV4-3; D may be TRBD2 (7 bases). There are 18 residues in the CDR3. V dropped 0 bases and J dropped 5 bases, with 21 bases sitting between them. Per the germline V gene, CDR1 is LGHNA and CDR2 is YSLEER. As DNA, the CDR3 is TGCGCCAGCAGCCAAGATGCGGGGGCTCATCTATCGGGAGATACGCAGTATTTT. This codes for CASSQDAGAHLSGDTQYF.

The V call is TRBV28, the J call TRBJ1-1; no clear D. The CDR3 contains 13 residues. V lost 2 bases to trimming and J lost 2 bases, with 6 bases between them. CDR1 is MDHEN, CDR2 SYDVKM, per germline. DNA of the CDR3: TGTGCCAGCAGTTTACTGGGCAACACTGAAGCTTTCTTT. It encodes CASSLLGNTEAFF.

The rearrangement joins TRBV2 to TRBJ2-4; D remains ambiguous. Trimming took 8 bases from V and 0 from J, leaving 11 bases between them. Per the germline V gene, CDR1 is SNHLY and CDR2 is FYNNEI. The CDR3 contains 14 residues. The CDR3 nucleotides read TGTGCCAGCTGGAGCTCACTAGCCAAAAACATTCAGTACTTC. It is translated as CASWSSLAKNIQYF.

The V call is TRBV28, the J call TRBJ1-2; 11 bases map to TRBD1. CDR3 length: 14 residues. The germline V gene encodes CDR1 MDHEN and CDR2 SYDVKM. V shed 3 bases, J shed 4 bases, and the junction held 1 base outside the gene matches. CDR3 nucleotides: TGTGCCAGCAGTTTCGGGACAGGGGGCTATGGCTACACCTTC. This encodes CASSFGTGGYGYTF.

The rearrangement joins TRBV5-1 to TRBJ1-1; 12 bases are a match to TRBD1. This CDR3 has 16 amino acids. Germline CDR1 reads SGHRS; CDR2 reads YFSETQ. V lost 4 bases and J lost 5; bases outside the gene matches: 9. The CDR3 is CASSGGQGAGGTEAFF. CDR3 nucleotides: TGCGCCAGCAGCGGGGGACAGGGGGCTGGTGGGACTGAAGCTTTCTTT.

This rearrangement joins TRBV29-1 to TRBJ2-1; TRBD2 agrees at 8 bases. The V gene's germline CDR1 is SQVTM and CDR2 ANQGSEA. The CDR3 is 14 residues long. Germline trimming cut 1 base from V and 2 bases from J; bases unmatched to any gene: 1. The CDR3 DNA follows: TGCAGCGTTGAAGCAGCGGGGGCCTACAATGAGCAGTTCTTC. Encoded protein: CSVEAAGAYNEQFF.

The chain is built from TRBV7-9 and TRBJ2-1; D remains ambiguous. The germline V and J ends were trimmed by 5 bases and 10 bases, with 21 bases remaining between them. CDR3 length: 15 amino acids. Germline V gene data show CDR1 as SEHNR and CDR2 as FQNEAQ (reference sequence). The CDR3 DNA reads as TGTGCCAGCAGCCCCCGTAGGAGTTCCTTAGGAGAGCAGTTCTTC. Encoded protein: CASSPRRSSLGEQFF.

This clone has only one observation. This chain uses TRBV19 with TRBJ1-5, with D possibly being TRBD1 (5 bases). Looked up from germline, CDR1 is LNHDA and CDR2 is SQIVND (reference sequence). The CDR3 totals 17 residues. Trimming pared 5 bases from V and 6 bases from J, leaving 23 bases between. DNA of the CDR3: TGTGCCAGTAGTCCCCGCACGGGGCCCCGGGGGGGTCAGCCCCAGCATTTT. Translated, it gives CASSPRTGPRGGQPQHF.

The rearrangement uses TRBV7-9 and TRBJ2-3; the match to TRBD2 covers 7 bases. This CDR3 has 14 amino acids. The germline V gene has CDR1 SEHNR and CDR2 FQNEAQ (reference sequence). The trim removed 5 bases at V and 5 bases at J, leaving 7 bases unmatched. The chain's CDR3 is CASSTWLAEDTQYF. Here the CDR3 DNA reads TGTGCCAGCAGCACATGGCTAGCGGAAGATACGCAGTATTTT.

The V and J genes are TRBV29-1 and TRBJ2-3; no clear D. CDR1 SQVTM and CDR2 ANQGSEA come from the germline V gene. V was cut by 2 bases and J by 4 bases, with 13 bases left in between. This CDR3 is 14 amino acids long. Here the CDR3 reads CSVEPAKEADTQYF. CDR3 nucleotide sequence: TGCAGCGTTGAACCAGCCAAAGAGGCAGATACGCAGTATTTT.

The J gene is TRBJ2-7, the V gene TRBV30; TRBD1 agrees at 10 bases. In germline, CDR1 is GTSNPN, CDR2 SVGIG (reference sequence). CDR3 size: 22 residues. After removal of 3 bases from V and 3 bases from J, the junction contained 29 bases not matched to a gene. The CDR3 loop reads CAWRDRGIFRAGVLYTSYEQYF. The CDR3 coding sequence is TGTGCCTGGAGGGACAGGGGGATATTTAGAGCGGGAGTACTATATACGAGCTACGAGCAGTACTTC.

This chain joins TRBV7-8 and TRBJ1-5; D is perhaps TRBD1 (6 bases). The CDR3 runs 14 residues. Germline loops: CDR1 SGHVS, CDR2 FQNEAQ. Deletions cut 0 bases from V and 7 bases from J, with 10 bases between. The CDR3: CASSLAGGGQPQHF. The CDR3 nucleotides read TGTGCCAGCAGCTTAGCTGGGGGCGGCCAGCCCCAGCATTTT.

The V gene is TRBV7-6, the J gene TRBJ2-2; the D gene is possibly TRBD1 (5 bases). Germline V lookup: CDR1 SGHVS, CDR2 FNYEAQ. The CDR3 contains 15 residues. V was clipped by 4 bases and J by 1 base, with 10 bases between them. CDR3 loop: CASSSSTGNTGELFF. The CDR3 coding sequence is TGTGCCAGCAGCTCGTCCACAGGGAACACCGGGGAGCTGTTTTTT. Full variable domain (outside the CDR3, taken from reference TRBV7-6 and TRBJ2-2): GAGVSQSPRYKVTKRGQDVALRCDPISGHVSLYWYRQALGQGPEFLTYFNYEAQQDKSGLPNDRFSAERPEGSISTLTIQRTEQRDSAMYRCASSSSTGNTGELFFGEGSRLTVL.

The chain joins TRBV10-3 to TRBJ2-1; the D gene is possibly TRBD1 (5 bases). V was shortened by 4 bases and J by 2 bases, with 12 bases between the two germline ends. CDR1 is ENHRY and CDR2 is SYGVKD in the germline V gene. The CDR3 has 15 amino acids. CDR3 sequence (DNA): TGTGCCATCAGTGGTCTGCCAGGGCCCTACAATGAGCAGTTCTTC. It is translated as CAISGLPGPYNEQFF.

The gene calls are TRBV7-2 and TRBJ1-5, with unresolved D. V was clipped by 3 bases and J by 2 bases, with 11 bases between them. The CDR3 has 15 residues. The germline CDR1 and CDR2 sequences are SGHTA and FQGNSA. The CDR3 DNA is TGTGCCAGCAGCTTCGAAACAGCGGGCAATCAGCCCCAGCATTTT. Residues: CASSFETAGNQPQHF.

This chain connects TRBV2 to TRBJ1-6, with D maybe TRBD1 (6 bases). In germline, CDR1 is SNHLY, CDR2 FYNNEI. CDR3 length equals 14 residues. Deletions cut 8 bases from V and 1 base from J, with 9 bases between. CDR3 bases: TGTGCCAGCCTAGGGGGTTCCTATAATTCACCCCTCCACTTT. Residues: CASLGGSYNSPLHF.

The V and J genes are TRBV30 and TRBJ2-7, with D unclear. Between the trimmed V and J ends, which lost 8 bases and 3 bases, there was a span of 11 bases. Germline V gene sequence: CDR1 GTSNPN, CDR2 SVGIG (reference sequence). The CDR3 is 11 amino acids. As DNA, the CDR3 is TGTGCCCTCCGACTTCACTACGAGCAGTACTTC. Amino acid sequence: CALRLHYEQYF.